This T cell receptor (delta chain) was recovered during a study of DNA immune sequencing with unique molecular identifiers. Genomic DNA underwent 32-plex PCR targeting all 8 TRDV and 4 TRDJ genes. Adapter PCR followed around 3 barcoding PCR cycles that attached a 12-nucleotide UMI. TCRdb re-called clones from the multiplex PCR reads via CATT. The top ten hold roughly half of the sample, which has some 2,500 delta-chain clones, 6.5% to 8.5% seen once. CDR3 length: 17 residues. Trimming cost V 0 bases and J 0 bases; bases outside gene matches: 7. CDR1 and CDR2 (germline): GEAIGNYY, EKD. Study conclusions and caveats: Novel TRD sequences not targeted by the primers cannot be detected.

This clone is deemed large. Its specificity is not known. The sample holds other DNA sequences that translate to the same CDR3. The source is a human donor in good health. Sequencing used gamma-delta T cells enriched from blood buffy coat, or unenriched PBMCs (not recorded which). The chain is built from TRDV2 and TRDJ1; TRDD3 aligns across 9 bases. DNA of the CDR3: TGTGCCTGTGACACCCTTACTGGGGGACCCTACACCGATAAACTCATCTTT. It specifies CACDTLTGGPYTDKLIF.